This T cell receptor beta chain was identified during a study of blood T cell repertoires in COVID-19. TCRdb's table, derived via immunoSEQ multiplex PCR, lists solely in-frame clones and lacks some. The sample records 190,000 or so clones, around four fifths being singletons. The receptor was derived from a man between 60 and 75 years old with COVID-19, enrolled during active disease. What was sequenced was peripheral blood.

The chain's CDR3 is CAISGEGTAQETQYF. The CDR3 nucleotides read TGTGCCATCAGTGGTGAGGGGACAGCCCAAGAGACCCAGTACTTC. The rearrangement links TRBV10-3 to TRBJ2-5, with 7 bases matching TRBD1. The V gene's germline CDR1 is ENHRY and CDR2 SYGVKD. The CDR3 loop spans 15 amino acids. Unmatched junction bases numbered 6, after V lost 4 bases and J lost 1 base.